Listed below are T cell receptor beta chains from one sample, sequenced in a study of T cell changes during pregnancy in multiple sclerosis. Assay: immunoSEQ multiplex PCR; the TCRdb copy retains only in-frame clones and omits some. Of some 80,000 clones in the sample, 90% to 95% were seen once. The sample here was peripheral blood, taken in the second trimester of pregnancy. All receptors derive from a female donor with multiple sclerosis, enrolled in a pregnancy study. The CDR3 runs from the conserved cysteine through the conserved F or W. The D gene is left open where the match is weak. Not every row has a clone size; where given, it reads once, few, many or a size class.

>TRBD1|TRBV5-4|TRBJ2-1|15|NA
TGTGCCAGCAGCCTGGGACAGGTCGCGTCCAATGAGCAGTTCTTC
CASSLGQVASNEQFF
>NA|TRBV7-6|TRBJ2-1|16|NA
TGTGCCAGCAGCGGGGCGGGGCGGAGCTCCTACAATGAGCAGTTCTTC
CASSGAGRSSYNEQFF
>NA|TRBV7-2|TRBJ2-3|16|NA
TGTGCCAGCAGCTTAGCAGCGGGACAGGGCACAGATACGCAGTATTTT
CASSLAAGQGTDTQYF
>TRBD2|TRBV5-6|TRBJ2-3|17|NA
TGTGCCAGCAGCGCGACCGGACTAGCGGGAGATGCAGATACGCAGTATTTT
CASSATGLAGDADTQYF
>NA|TRBV28|TRBJ2-7|14|NA
TGTGCCAGCACCCCGGGGGGCCCCCCCTACGAGCAGTACTTC
CASTPGGPPYEQYF
>NA|TRBV10-2|TRBJ2-7|13|NA
TGCGCCAGCAGTGCGACCAGGGCCTACGAGCAGTACTTC
CASSATRAYEQYF
>NA|TRBV7-2|TRBJ2-5|15|NA
TGTGCCAGCAGCTTAAGGTCAGGCCTCCAAGAGACCCAGTACTTC
CASSLRSGLQETQYF
>TRBD1|TRBV5-4|TRBJ2-5|14|NA
TGTGCCAGCAGCCCCGGACAGGGGAGAGAGACCCAGTACTTC
CASSPGQGRETQYF
>TRBD1|TRBV29-1|TRBJ1-1|13|NA
TGCAGCGTTGCAGGGGGTTTGGACACTGAAGCTTTCTTT
CSVAGGLDTEAFF
>NA|TRBV5-3|TRBJ2-1|17|NA
TGTGCCAGAATCACATGCACAGGACATCGTGTTAGGAATGAGCAGTTCTTC
CARITCTGHRVRNEQFF
>NA|TRBV4-1|TRBJ1-1|12|NA
TGCGCCAGCAGCCAACTCGACACTGAAGCTTTCTTT
CASSQLDTEAFF
>NA|TRBV9|TRBJ2-1|16|NA
TGTGCCAGCAGCCCCGAAGGGAGCGGTTCTTACAATGAGCAGTTCTTC
CASSPEGSGSYNEQFF
>NA|TRBV19|TRBJ2-7|14|NA
TGTGCCAGTAGTTCGACATCGCCGAGTGGGGAGCAGTACTTC
CASSSTSPSGEQYF
>NA|TRBV27|TRBJ2-1|14|NA
TGTGCCAGCCGGACTCCAAGCTCCTACAATGAGCAGTTCTTC
CASRTPSSYNEQFF
>TRBD1|TRBV5-1|TRBJ2-6|15|once
TGCGCCACCAGCGACAGGGGCGCTGGGGCCAACGTCCTGACTTTC
CATSDRGAGANVLTF
>NA|TRBV6-6|TRBJ1-5|14|NA
TGTGCCAGCAGTCTCCCAGTGCGCAATCAGCCCCAGCATTTT
CASSLPVRNQPQHF
>NA|TRBV6-6|TRBJ1-2|15|NA
TGTGCCAGCAGTTACCCCGCAGGCGCTAACTATGGCTACACCTTC
CASSYPAGANYGYTF
>NA|TRBV6-5|TRBJ2-1|15|NA
TGTGCCAGCAGAGCCAGAGACTCCGCCTACAATGAGCAGTTCTTC
CASRARDSAYNEQFF
>TRBD2|TRBV7-8|TRBJ2-1|16|NA
TGTGCCAGCAGCTTAGCGCAGGGACTAGGCTACAATGAGCAGTTCTTC
CASSLAQGLGYNEQFF
>NA|TRBV7-2|TRBJ1-5|17|NA
TGTGCCAGCAGCTTAATTTCAGGGGAAGGAAGCAATCAGCCCCAGCATTTT
CASSLISGEGSNQPQHF
>TRBD2|TRBV28|TRBJ2-7|15|NA
TGTGCCAGCAGTTCCCCGACGGGGGGACGGGACGAGCAGTACTTC
CASSSPTGGRDEQYF
>NA|TRBV25-1|TRBJ2-1|17|NA
TGTGCCAGCAGTGAAATAACTGAGCGGAGCTCCTACAATGAGCAGTTCTTC
CASSEITERSSYNEQFF
>TRBD1|TRBV19|TRBJ1-3|19|once
TGTGCCAGTACCTGGGACAGGGGACGACAGAAGGGCTCTGGAAACACCATATATTTT
CASTWDRGRQKGSGNTIYF
>TRBD2|TRBV11-2|TRBJ2-2|15|NA
TGTGCCAGCAGCCGACTAGCGGGATCGATCGGGGAGCTGTTTTTT
CASSRLAGSIGELFF
>TRBD1|TRBV5-1|TRBJ2-7|16|NA
TGCGCCAGCAGCCCTGGGACAGCGTCTCCATTCTACGAGCAGTACTTC
CASSPGTASPFYEQYF
>NA|TRBV27|TRBJ1-4|15|NA
TGTGCCAGCAGTGCAAACAGGGCAACTAATGAAAAACTGTTTTTT
CASSANRATNEKLFF
>TRBD2|TRBV19|TRBJ2-1|16|NA
TGTGCCAGTAGCGCGGGACTAGCGGCTGACATGAATGAGCAGTTCTTC
CASSAGLAADMNEQFF
>NA|TRBV5-1|TRBJ1-4|16|NA
TGCGCCAGCAGCTTGGAACAGACTACAACTAATGAAAAACTGTTTTTT
CASSLEQTTTNEKLFF